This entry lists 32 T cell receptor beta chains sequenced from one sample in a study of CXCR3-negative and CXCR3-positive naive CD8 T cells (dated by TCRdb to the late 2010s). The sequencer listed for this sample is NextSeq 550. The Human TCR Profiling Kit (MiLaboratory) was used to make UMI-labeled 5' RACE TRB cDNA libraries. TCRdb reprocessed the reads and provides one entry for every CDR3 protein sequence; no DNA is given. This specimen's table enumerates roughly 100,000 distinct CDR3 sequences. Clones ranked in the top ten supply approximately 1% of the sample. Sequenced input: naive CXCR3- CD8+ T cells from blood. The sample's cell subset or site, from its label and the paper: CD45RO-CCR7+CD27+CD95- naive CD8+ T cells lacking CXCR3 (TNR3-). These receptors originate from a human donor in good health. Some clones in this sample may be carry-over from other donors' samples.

The CDR3 here is CSVEGALAGGPNEQFF. The chain couples TRBV29-1 to TRBJ2-1; TCRdb lists TRBD2, though no DNA is available to test this call. The germline V gene has CDR1 SQVTM and CDR2 ANQGSEA. This CDR3 has 16 amino acids.

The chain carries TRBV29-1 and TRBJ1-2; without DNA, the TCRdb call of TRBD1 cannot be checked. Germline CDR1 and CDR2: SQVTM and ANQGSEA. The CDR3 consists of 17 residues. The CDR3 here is CSVEDHEGTETNYGYTF.

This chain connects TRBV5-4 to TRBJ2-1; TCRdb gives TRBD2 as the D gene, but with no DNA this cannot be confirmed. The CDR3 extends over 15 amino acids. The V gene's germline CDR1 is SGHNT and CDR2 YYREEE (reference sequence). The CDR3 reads CASSPGLAAHNEQFF.

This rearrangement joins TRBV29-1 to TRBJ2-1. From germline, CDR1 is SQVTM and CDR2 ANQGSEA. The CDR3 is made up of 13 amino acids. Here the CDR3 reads CSVEEATAGEQFF.

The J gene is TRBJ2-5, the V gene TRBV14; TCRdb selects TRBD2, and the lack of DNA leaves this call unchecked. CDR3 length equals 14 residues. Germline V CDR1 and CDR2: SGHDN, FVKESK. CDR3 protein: CASSPLAGEETQYF.

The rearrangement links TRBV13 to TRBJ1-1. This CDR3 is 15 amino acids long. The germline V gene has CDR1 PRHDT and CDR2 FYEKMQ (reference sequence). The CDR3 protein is CASTPEGPSRSEAFF.

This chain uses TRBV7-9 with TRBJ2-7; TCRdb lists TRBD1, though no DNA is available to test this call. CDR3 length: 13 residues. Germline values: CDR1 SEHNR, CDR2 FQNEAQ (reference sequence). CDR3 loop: CASSQLDSHEQYF.

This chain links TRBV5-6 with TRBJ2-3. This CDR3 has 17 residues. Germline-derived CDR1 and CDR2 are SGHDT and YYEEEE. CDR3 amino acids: CASSLAREIQPTDTQYF.

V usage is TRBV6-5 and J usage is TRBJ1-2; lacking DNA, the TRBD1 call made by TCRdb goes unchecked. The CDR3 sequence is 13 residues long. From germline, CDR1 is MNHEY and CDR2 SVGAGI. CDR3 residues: CASSYLGVGGYTF.

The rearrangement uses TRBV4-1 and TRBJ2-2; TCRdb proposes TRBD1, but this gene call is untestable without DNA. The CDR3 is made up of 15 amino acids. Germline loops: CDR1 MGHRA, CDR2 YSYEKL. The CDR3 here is CASSSRGGGAGELFF.

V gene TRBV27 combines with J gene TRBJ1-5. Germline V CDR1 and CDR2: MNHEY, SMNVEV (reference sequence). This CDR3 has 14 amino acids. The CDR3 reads CASSLNVANQPQHF.

The CDR3 spells CSVAATDSYGYTF. The V gene is TRBV29-1, the J gene TRBJ1-2. The CDR3 loop spans 13 amino acids. Germline CDR1 SQVTM, CDR2 ANQGSEA.

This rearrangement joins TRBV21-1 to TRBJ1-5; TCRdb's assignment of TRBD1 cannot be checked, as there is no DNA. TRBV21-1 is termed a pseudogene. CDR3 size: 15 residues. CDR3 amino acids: CAGSLGQHSNQPQHF.

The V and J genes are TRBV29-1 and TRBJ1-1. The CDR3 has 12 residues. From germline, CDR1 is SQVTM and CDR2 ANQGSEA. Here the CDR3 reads CSVEDRFTEAFF.

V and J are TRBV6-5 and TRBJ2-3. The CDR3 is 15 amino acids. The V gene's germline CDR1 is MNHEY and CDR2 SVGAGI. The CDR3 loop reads CASSYSNRITDTQYF.

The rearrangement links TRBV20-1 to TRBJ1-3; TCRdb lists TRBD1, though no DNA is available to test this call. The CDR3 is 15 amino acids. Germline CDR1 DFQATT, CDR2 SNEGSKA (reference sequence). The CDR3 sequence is CSARGAPSSGNTIYF.

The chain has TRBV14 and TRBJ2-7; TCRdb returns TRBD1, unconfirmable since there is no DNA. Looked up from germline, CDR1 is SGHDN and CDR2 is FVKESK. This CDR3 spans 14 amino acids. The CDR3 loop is CASSHSDGGYEQYF.

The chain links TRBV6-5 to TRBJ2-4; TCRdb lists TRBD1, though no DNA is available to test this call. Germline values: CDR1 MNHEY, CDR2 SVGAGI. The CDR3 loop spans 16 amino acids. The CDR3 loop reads CASSYLGGGTKNIQYF.

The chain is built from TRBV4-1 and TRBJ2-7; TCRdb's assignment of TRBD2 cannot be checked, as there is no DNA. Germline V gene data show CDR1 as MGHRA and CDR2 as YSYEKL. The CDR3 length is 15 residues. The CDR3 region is CASSQDARESDEQYF.

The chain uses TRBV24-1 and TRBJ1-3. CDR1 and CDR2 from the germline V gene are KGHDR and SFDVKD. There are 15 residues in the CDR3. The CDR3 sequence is CATSDPTDSGNTIYF.

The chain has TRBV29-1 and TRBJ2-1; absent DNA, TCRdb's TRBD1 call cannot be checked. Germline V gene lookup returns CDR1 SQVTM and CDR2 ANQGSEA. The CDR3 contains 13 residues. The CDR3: CSVDRTGDNEQFF.

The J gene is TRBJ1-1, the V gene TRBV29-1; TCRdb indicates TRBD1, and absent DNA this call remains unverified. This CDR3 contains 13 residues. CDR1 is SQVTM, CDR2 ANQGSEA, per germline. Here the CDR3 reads CSVLGDLNTEAFF.

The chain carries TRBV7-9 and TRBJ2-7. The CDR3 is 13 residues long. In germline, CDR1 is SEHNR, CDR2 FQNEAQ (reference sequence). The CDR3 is CASSYSESVEQYF.

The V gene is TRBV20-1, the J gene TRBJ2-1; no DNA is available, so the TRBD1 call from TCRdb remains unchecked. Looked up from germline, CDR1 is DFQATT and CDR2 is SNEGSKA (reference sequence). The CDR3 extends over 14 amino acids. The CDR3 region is CSTERQGASNEQFF.

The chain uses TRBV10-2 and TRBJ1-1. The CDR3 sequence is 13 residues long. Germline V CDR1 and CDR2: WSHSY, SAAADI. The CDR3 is CASRLGSNTEAFF.

The CDR3 sequence: CASSPPGQGTYGYTF. The genes are TRBV18 and TRBJ1-2; TCRdb picks TRBD1, but there is no DNA to check that call. The CDR3 is 15 residues long. Germline V lookup: CDR1 KGHSH, CDR2 LQKENI.

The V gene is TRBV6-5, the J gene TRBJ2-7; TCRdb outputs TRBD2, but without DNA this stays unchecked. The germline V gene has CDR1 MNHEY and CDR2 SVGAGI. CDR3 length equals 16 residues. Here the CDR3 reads CASSYGASGTDYEQYF.

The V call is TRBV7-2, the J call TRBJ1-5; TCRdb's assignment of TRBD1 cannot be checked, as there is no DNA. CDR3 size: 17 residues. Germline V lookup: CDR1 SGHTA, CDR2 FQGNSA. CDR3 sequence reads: CASSFWTATYSNQPQHF.

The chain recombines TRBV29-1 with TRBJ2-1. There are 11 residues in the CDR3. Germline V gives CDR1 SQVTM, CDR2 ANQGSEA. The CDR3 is CSVANTLEQFF.

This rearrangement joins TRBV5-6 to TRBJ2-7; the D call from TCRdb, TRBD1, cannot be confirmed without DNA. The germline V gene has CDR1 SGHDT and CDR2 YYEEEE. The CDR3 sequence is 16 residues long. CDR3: CASSARRDRGYNEQYF. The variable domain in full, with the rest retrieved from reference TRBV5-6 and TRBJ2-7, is DAGVTQSPTHLIKTRGQQVTLRCSPKSGHDTVSWYQQALGQGPQFIFQYYEEEERQRGNFPDRFSGHQFPNYSSELNVNALLLGDSALYLCASSARRDRGYNEQYFGPGTRLTVT.

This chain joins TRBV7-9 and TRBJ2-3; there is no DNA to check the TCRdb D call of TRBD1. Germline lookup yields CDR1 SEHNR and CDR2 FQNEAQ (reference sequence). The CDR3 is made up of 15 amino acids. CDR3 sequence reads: CASSLMTGDVDTQYF.

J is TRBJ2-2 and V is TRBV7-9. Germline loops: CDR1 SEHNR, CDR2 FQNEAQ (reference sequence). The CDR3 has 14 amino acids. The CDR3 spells CASSVDYSTGELFF.